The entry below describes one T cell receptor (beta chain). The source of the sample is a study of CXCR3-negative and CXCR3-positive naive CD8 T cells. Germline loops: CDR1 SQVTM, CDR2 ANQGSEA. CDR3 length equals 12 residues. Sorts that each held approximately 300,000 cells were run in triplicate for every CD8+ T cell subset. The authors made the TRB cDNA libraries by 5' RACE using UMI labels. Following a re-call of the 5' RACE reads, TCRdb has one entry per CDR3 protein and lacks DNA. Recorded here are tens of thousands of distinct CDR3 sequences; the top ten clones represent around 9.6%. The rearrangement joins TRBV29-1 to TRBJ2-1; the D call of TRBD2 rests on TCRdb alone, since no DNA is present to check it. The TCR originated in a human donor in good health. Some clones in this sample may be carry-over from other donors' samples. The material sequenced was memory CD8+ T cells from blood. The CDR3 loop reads CSVRLAGNEQFF.